The clone carrying this T cell receptor (beta chain) has more than one count but fewer than ten. Diagnosis was based on clinical symptoms, serum thyroxine, TRAb, thyroid ultrasound and orbital computed tomography. The PBMCs had their origin in about 9.7 ml of fresh peripheral blood. The data were taken from a study of Graves' ophthalmopathy and Graves' hyperthyroidism. For repertoire sequencing, the TCR beta CDR3 regions were amplified from RNA transcripts. An opening RT-PCR round employed HTBI primers and preceded a second-round multiplex PCR. Via MiXCR, TCRdb re-called the multiplex PCR reads, giving one row per CDR3 protein. The repertoire includes 740,000 or so distinct CDR3 sequences, approximately 40% of them detected once, and about 40% sits in the top ten. This receptor was taken from an adult man with Graves' ophthalmopathy. Sequencing used peripheral blood.

CDR3 amino acids: CASSMSGSIHTGELFF. CDR3 nucleotide sequence: TGTGCCAGCAGCATGAGCGGGAGTATACACACCGGGGAGCTGTTTTTT. The chain has TRBV7-3 and TRBJ2-2; TRBD2 matches 8 bases. After removal of 5 bases from V and 3 bases from J, the junction contained 8 bases not matched to a gene. This CDR3 has 16 residues. The V gene's germline CDR1 is SGHTA and CDR2 FQGTGA.